What follows are 9 T cell receptor beta chains derived from one specimen sequenced in a study of response to subunit inactivated influenza vaccine. Using its own MiXCR run on the RT-PCR reads, TCRdb lists one record per CDR3 protein. The sample has 300,000 to 350,000 distinct CDR3 sequences; 22% are singletons. The sequencing here drew on PBMCs from blood, taken less than 22 months after vaccination. All receptors come from a man aged 50-75 years who received an inactivated influenza vaccine.

This chain uses TRBV20-1 with TRBJ2-7; D may be TRBD1 (6 bases). This CDR3 has 12 residues. Germline CDR1 is DFQATT and CDR2 is SNEGSKA (reference sequence). Trimming stripped 5 bases from V and 3 bases from J, with 11 bases between. The CDR3 coding sequence is TGCAGTGCTTCGCAGGGGCACTACGAGCAGTACTTC. Its protein is CSASQGHYEQYF.

This clonotype was seen a handful of times. The chain recombines TRBV28 with TRBJ1-6; D remains unclear. From germline, CDR1 is MDHEN and CDR2 SYDVKM. This CDR3 comprises 15 residues. V dropped 5 bases and J dropped 7 bases, with 15 bases sitting between them. As DNA, the CDR3 is TGTGCCAGCAGTCCCGATGGCATTAGAAATTCACCCCTCCACTTT. Protein product: CASSPDGIRNSPLHF.

Here the CDR3 reads CSALALGGGSYNEQFF. The DNA of the CDR3 is TGCAGTGCTCTAGCTCTCGGAGGGGGCTCCTACAATGAGCAGTTCTTC. The V call is TRBV20-1, the J call TRBJ2-1; the D gene could be TRBD1 or TRBD2 (6 bases each). The CDR3 is 16 amino acids. CDR1 DFQATT and CDR2 SNEGSKA come from the germline V gene (reference sequence). Trimming removed 5 bases from V and 0 bases from J, with 17 bases in between.

This clonotype showed up many times. The J gene is TRBJ1-5, the V gene TRBV12-3 or TRBV12-4; D remains unclear. Deletions cut 2 bases from V and 3 bases from J, with 8 bases between. The CDR3 sequence is 14 residues long. The CDR3 DNA reads TGTGCCAGCAGTTTAAGGCAGACCAATCAGCCCCAGCATTTT. Its translation: CASSLRQTNQPQHF.

The chain has TRBV6-2 or TRBV6-3 and TRBJ2-7, with a weak D call TRBD2 (6 bases). The CDR3 covers 14 residues. The germline V and J ends were trimmed by 0 bases and 3 bases, with 9 bases remaining between them. Looked up from germline, CDR1 is MNHEY and CDR2 is SVGEGT. The CDR3: CASSYSAGHYEQYF. In DNA, the CDR3 is TGTGCCAGCAGTTACTCTGCGGGGCACTACGAGCAGTACTTC.

The gene calls are TRBV5-1 and TRBJ2-1; D is undetermined. The germline V gene has CDR1 SGHRS and CDR2 YFSETQ. Trimming cost V 5 bases and J 0 bases, with 12 bases left between them. This CDR3 is 15 amino acids long. CDR3 loop: CASRRDPASYNEQFF. The CDR3 DNA follows: TGCGCCAGCAGAAGGGATCCTGCCTCCTACAATGAGCAGTTCTTC.

The gene calls are TRBV11-2 and TRBJ1-6; D is uncertain. Trimming cost V 5 bases and J 0 bases, with 14 bases left between them. Per the germline V gene, CDR1 is SGHAT and CDR2 is FQNNGV. CDR3 length: 17 amino acids. The CDR3, as DNA: TGTGCCAGCAGCCCCGGCACTCTGAGCTCCTATAATTCACCCCTCCACTTT. This translates into CASSPGTLSSYNSPLHF.

There are a few counts of this clonotype. V usage is TRBV28 and J usage is TRBJ2-7; D is possibly TRBD1 (6 bases). Trimming shortened V by 6 bases and J by 6 bases, and 15 bases separated the two germline ends. The CDR3 is 13 amino acids. Germline CDR1 is MDHEN and CDR2 is SYDVKM. The CDR3 coding sequence is TGTGCCAGCAGAAAACAGGGAGCATCCGAGCAGTACTTC. Amino acid sequence: CASRKQGASEQYF.

This clonotype has more than one count but fewer than ten. The chain combines TRBV6-5 with TRBJ2-2; D is unclear. V was pared by 2 bases and J by 6 bases, with 7 bases between. CDR3 size: 13 residues. Germline CDR1 reads MNHEY; CDR2 reads SVGAGI. CDR3 residues: CASSYDPSGELFF. CDR3 nucleotides: TGTGCCAGCAGTTACGACCCATCCGGGGAGCTGTTTTTT.